This T cell receptor beta chain was sequenced in a study of T cells in Graves' hyperthyroidism and ophthalmopathy (dated by TCRdb to the late 2010s). Background for the entire study: Peripheral blood was collected at initial diagnosis, before any treatment. TCR V-J signatures able to tell the groups apart were searched for in a discovery cohort of approximately 95 patients, of whom over 40 had Graves' ophthalmopathy and more than 55 had stable Graves' hyperthyroidism. Whether ophthalmopathy could be predicted prospectively was tested in an independent validation cohort made up of roughly 19 hyperthyroidism patients plus 17 patients who later progressed to ophthalmopathy. The 95 to 100 discovery patients were randomly divided into training and test sets at a 7:3 ratio. Thyroid tissue and blood T-cell repertoires from over 5 Graves' hyperthyroidism patients were also compared in the study. After blood sampling, hyperthyroidism patients were treated with methimazole at a starting dose of 30 mg daily, and ophthalmopathy patients were treated with high-dose intravenous methylprednisolone. TCR Vbeta CDR3 sequencing of some 140 peripheral blood samples (over 40 ophthalmopathy, under 80 hyperthyroidism and some 17 progressor patients) is reported in the paper.

Comment on this clonotype: No antigen is known for it. The sample holds no much larger clone one base away, and base qualities are not on file.

The hyperthyroidism patients were between 18 and 65 years old and newly diagnosed, with a disease duration of less than 2 months. Exclusion was applied to patients with uncontrolled infections, other autoimmune diseases, pregnancy or lactation. Diagnoses were established on the basis of clinical symptoms, serum thyroxine and TRAb, thyroid ultrasound, and orbital computed tomography. For progressor patients, blood was drawn at the first diagnosis of hyperthyroidism, before any ophthalmopathy symptoms had appeared. PBMCs were separated from 10 ml of fresh peripheral blood using Ficoll-Paque density gradient centrifugation. Progressor patients were first diagnosed with Graves' hyperthyroidism and then developed ophthalmopathy during follow-up. Total RNA was extracted using Trizol reagent, and RNA quality was assessed on an Agilent 2100 Bioanalyzer. V has 4 bases trimmed and J has 4 bases trimmed; junction bases matching no gene number 10. The germline V gene specifies MNHNS as CDR1 and SASEGT as CDR2. From the cysteine up to the phenylalanine, the CDR3 has a length of 17 residues. The entry retains the CDR3 DNA only, 51 bases that are in frame from base 1.

The TCR beta CDR3 regions were amplified from RNA transcripts. The first round of RT-PCR for the TCR CDR3 was performed with the HTBI primer set and the Qiagen OneStep RT-PCR kit. Libraries were constructed in a second round of multiplex PCR, after which size selection and purification were carried out. Sequencing of the libraries was done on an Illumina HiSeq2000 using paired-end 100 bp reads. In the original analysis: SOAPnuke was used to process the raw data, removing reads that contained adapters or uncalled bases, had a mean Phred below 15, or lacked an exact match to the constant primer or identifier. High-quality paired reads were merged using COPE v1.2.5, and each unique nucleotide sequence was defined as a clonotype. Clonotypes were aligned to IMGT TRBV, TRBD and TRBJ reference segments using MiTCR v1.1. Only V-J combinations with frequency above 0.0001, covering 98% to 99.2% of repertoires, were analysed. A TCS score was defined as the ratio of F50 (clonal expansion) to E x V (chaos), with BLOSUM62-based TCRdist applied between CDR3 peptides within each V-J. Welch's t-statistics and random forest reduced roughly 530 V-J features to about 13, which were used in a naive Bayes classifier (R e1071). The raw public reads went through TCRdb reprocessing: fastp at Q25, MiXCR clone calling, in-frame beta chains kept. Merged by CDR3 protein, the rows form single entries marked with the most common genes and DNA. It is TCRdb's table, rather than the study itself, that gives the V and J calls and clone size. The sample table holds approximately 150,000 distinct CDR3 sequences, of which 9.4% were seen once. Together, the top ten hold about 20% of the sample.

The paper's findings and limits, for the study overall: Most expanded thyroid clonotypes (frequency above 0.001) were also detected in blood, a finding suggesting that blood repertoires may reflect thyroid immune responses. In cross-validation, a model built on a 13 V-J signature told ophthalmopathy apart from stable hyperthyroidism with under 90% sensitivity and around 84% specificity, and in testing the same model reached 80%/75%. No statistical method was used to set the sample size in advance, and investigators knew the group allocation. In validation, the model predicted progression to ophthalmopathy a median of roughly 6.2 months before onset, with about 64% sensitivity and 72.22% specificity.

The rearranged segments are TRBV6-1 and TRBJ2-5; 12 of the junction bases match TRBD2. The clonotype was recovered from a woman between 18 and 29 years old with Graves' hyperthyroidism that later progressed to Graves' ophthalmopathy. Sequencing was performed on blood. The DNA sequence reads TGTGCCAGCAGTGTGGTTGCTAGCGGGAGGGGGGGAGAGACCCAGTACTTC. It encodes CASSVVASGRGGETQYF.